This TCR beta chain was found in a study of vaccination and CD4 T cells after COVID-19. About the research overall: Blood was drawn a median around 70 days post second dose, range 14 to 241. Cells were stimulated with overlapping spike peptide pools from SARS-CoV-2, HCoV-NL63, HCoV-OC43 and HCoV-229E.

Treatment indicated: roughly nine-day PBMC culture with coronavirus spike peptide pools or control peptides (ViraFEST assay). ViraFEST enlarged antigen-specific T cell populations with peptide pools and afterwards sequenced TCRs. Peptide pools at approximately 10 ug/ml and IL-2 at 8 to 10 IU/ml were added to cultures of under 2.5 million PBMCs per well. The assay that was used to sequence DNA from cultured CD4+ T cells was the Oncomine TCR Beta short-read assay. MiXCR, applied by TCRdb to the PCR reads, yields one record per CDR3 protein. This repertoire shows fewer than 20,000 distinct CDR3 sequences, 52% found once; its top ten account for more than 3%. The CDR3 contains 15 residues. Germline-derived CDR1 and CDR2 are SGHNT and YENEEA. V was cut by 7 bases and J by 6 bases, with 21 bases left in between. Note on this clonotype: The antigen remains undetermined.

The sequences come from CD4+ T cells from blood, cultured in vitro, collected before SARS-CoV-2 vaccination. This sequence was found in a human donor who had recovered from COVID-19. This chain joins TRBV11-3 and TRBJ1-1, with D possibly TRBD1 on 6 matching bases. The CDR3 spells CASTQTREGEAEAFF. The DNA for the CDR3 is TGTGCCAGCACACAAACCCGCGAGGGGGAGGCTGAAGCTTTCTTT.